These 6 T cell receptor beta chains came from one sample sequenced in a study of T cells in narcolepsy. The data were produced by immunoSEQ multiplex PCR, yet TCRdb's version contains in-frame clones alone and is incomplete. The sample shows some 16,000 clones, around 77% of them seen only once. The sample comprised CD45RA- memory CD8+ T cells from PBMCs. The source of these receptors is a human donor with narcolepsy.

The chain is built from TRBV7-6 and TRBJ2-7; D gene uncertain. The CDR3 spans 12 residues. CDR1 is SGHVS, CDR2 FNYEAQ, per germline. V gave up 6 bases and J gave up 3 bases, with 9 bases separating them. The DNA of the CDR3 is TGTGCCAGCAGTCCCGACAACTACGAGCAGTACTTC. This codes for CASSPDNYEQYF.

CDR3 nucleotides: TGTGCCAGCAGCTCCAGTGGTTCCTACAATGAGCAGTTCTTC. Translating it yields CASSSSGSYNEQFF. J is TRBJ2-1 and V is TRBV13, with no clear D. V lost 4 bases, J lost 1 base, and 8 bases lay in between. The CDR3 is 14 amino acids. Germline V gene data show CDR1 as PRHDT and CDR2 as FYEKMQ (reference sequence).

The chain couples TRBV11-1 to TRBJ1-1, with unresolved D. Germline-derived CDR1 and CDR2 are SGHAT and FQDESV (reference sequence). The CDR3 spans 15 residues. The V end was cut by 0 bases, the J end by 1 base, with 9 bases between. Here the CDR3 DNA reads TGTGCCAGCAGCTTAGCCGGCGGATCGAACACTGAAGCTTTCTTT. Its protein is CASSLAGGSNTEAFF.

This clone is medium-sized within its sample. The genes are TRBV13 and TRBJ2-6, with D tentatively TRBD2 (7 bases). This CDR3 spans 15 amino acids. V gave up 7 bases and J gave up 2 bases, with 12 bases separating them. Germline assignment: CDR1 PRHDT and CDR2 FYEKMQ (reference sequence). The CDR3 loop reads CASNLGGPGANVLTF. The CDR3 bases are TGTGCCAGCAATCTGGGGGGGCCTGGGGCCAACGTCCTGACTTTC.

V is TRBV10-3 and J is TRBJ2-7; the D gene is possibly TRBD1 (6 bases). The germline V gene encodes CDR1 ENHRY and CDR2 SYGVKD. The V end lost 10 bases, the J end lost 7 bases, and 23 bases lay between the germline ends. CDR3 length: 14 amino acids. DNA of the CDR3: TGTGCCAGCCATAGGGACACCAACCTATTGGAGCAGTACTTC. Translation gives CASHRDTNLLEQYF.

The chain recombines TRBV27 with TRBJ2-7; D might be TRBD1 (6 bases). V gave up 5 bases and J gave up 6 bases, with 11 bases separating them. Germline CDR1 MNHEY, CDR2 SMNVEV (reference sequence). CDR3 length: 12 amino acids. The CDR3 DNA reads TGTGCCAGCAGTGCTAACAGGGTCGAGCAGTACTTC. Encoded protein: CASSANRVEQYF.